This T cell receptor (beta chain) comes out of a study of Ad26.COV2.S vaccination and SARS-CoV-2 variants. Unmatched junction bases numbered 5, after V lost 1 base and J lost 4 bases. This CDR3 has 16 amino acids. Germline loops: CDR1 SGHRS, CDR2 YFSETQ. Study findings and constraints: Among vaccine recipients, spike-specific TCR breadth exceeded that of placebo recipients. The TCR breadth and depth analyses may have understated or missed part of the total T cell responses. Substantial breadth in spike-specific CD8+ and CD4+ T cell responses was reportedly seen after vaccination. Non-spike TCR breadth was similar in vaccine and placebo recipients.

TCRdb's copy holds only in-frame clones and misses some; the assay was immunoSEQ multiplex PCR. Of roughly 270,000 clones in the sample, over 75% were seen once. Treatment: some 19 received Ad26.COV2.S at low or high dose, single or two shots; about 5 received placebo; per-sample allocation not given. Each sample was drawn 63 days after the first injection (of vaccine or placebo). Comment on this clone: Its antigen is unidentified.

The V and J genes are TRBV5-1 and TRBJ2-3; 11 bases fit TRBD2. The receptor's source is a person between 18 and 60 years old who received the Ad26.COV2.S COVID-19 vaccine or a placebo. The sequencing used peripheral blood, collected in a trial of Ad26.COV2.S vaccine versus placebo. CDR3 amino acids: CASSLSLAGGPDTQYF. The CDR3 DNA follows: TGCGCCAGCAGCTTGTCCCTAGCGGGAGGCCCAGATACGCAGTATTTT.